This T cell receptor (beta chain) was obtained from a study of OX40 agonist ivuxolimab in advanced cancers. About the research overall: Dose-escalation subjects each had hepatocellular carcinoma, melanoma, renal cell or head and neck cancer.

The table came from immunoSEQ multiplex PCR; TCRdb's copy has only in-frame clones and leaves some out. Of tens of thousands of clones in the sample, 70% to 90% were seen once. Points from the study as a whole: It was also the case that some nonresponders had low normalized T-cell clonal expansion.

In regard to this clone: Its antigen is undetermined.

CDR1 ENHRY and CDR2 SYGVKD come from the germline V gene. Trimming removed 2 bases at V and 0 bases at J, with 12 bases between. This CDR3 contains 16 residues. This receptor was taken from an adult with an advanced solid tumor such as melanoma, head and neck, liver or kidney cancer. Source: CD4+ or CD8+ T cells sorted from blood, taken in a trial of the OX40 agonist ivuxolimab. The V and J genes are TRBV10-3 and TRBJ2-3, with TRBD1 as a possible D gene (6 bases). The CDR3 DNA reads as TGTGCCATCAGTGAGGTACAGGGTACTAGCACAGATACGCAGTATTTT. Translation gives CAISEVQGTSTDTQYF.